The 29 T cell receptor beta chains below were found in one sample sequenced in a study of radiotherapy plus CTLA-4 blockade in lung cancer (dated by TCRdb to about 2018). Library method: the immunoSEQ multiplex PCR assay. Imported from immuneACCESS, the table was reduced by TCRdb to in-frame sequences with V and J called. These copies leave out some clones; in studies compared against another copy, an unresolved V gene accounts for under half, and the cause of the remainder is not known. The sample has 100,000 or so clones on record, roughly 80% of them singletons. In total, the top ten clones hold 25% of the sample. The specimen comprised peripheral blood, sampled from a patient treated with radiotherapy plus ipilimumab. The receptor set was obtained from a human donor with non-small cell lung cancer that progressed on radiotherapy plus ipilimumab.

The V gene is TRBV7-3, the J gene TRBJ2-3; 9 bases map to TRBD1. Germline V CDR1 and CDR2: SGHTA, FQGTGA. The CDR3 length is 15 residues. J lost 3 bases, V lost 5 bases, and 6 bases had no gene match. The DNA of the CDR3 is TGTGCCAGCAGCAAGCGGACAGGGGAGACAGATACGCAGTATTTT. Amino acid sequence: CASSKRTGETDTQYF.

V usage is TRBV10-3 and J usage is TRBJ2-7; TRBD1 is a possible D gene (6 bases). The CDR3 extends over 13 amino acids. Per the germline V gene, CDR1 is ENHRY and CDR2 is SYGVKD. Trimming cost V 10 bases and J 0 bases, with 13 bases left between them. In DNA form, the CDR3 reads TGTGCCACTCGGACAGTCTTCTCCTACGAGCAGTACGTC. It specifies CATRTVFSYEQYV.

The chain links TRBV7-8 to TRBJ2-1; 13 nucleotides line up with TRBD2. Germline V gene sequence: CDR1 SGHVS, CDR2 FQNEAQ. This CDR3 is built from 17 residues. Trimming took 3 bases from V and 11 from J; bases not matched to a gene: 13. The DNA of the CDR3 is TGTGCCAGCAGCTTGGGACTAGCGGGATCGTTTGCGAGAAAGCAGTTCTTC. Translation: CASSLGLAGSFARKQFF. The full variable domain, in which reference TRBV7-8 and TRBJ2-1 provide the parts outside the CDR3, is GAGVSQSPRYKVAKRGQDVALRCDPISGHVSLFWYQQALGQGPEFLTYFQNEAQLDKSGLPSDRFFAERPEGSVSTLKIQRTQQEDSAVYLCASSLGLAGSFARKQFFGPGTRLTVL.

The chain carries TRBV5-4 and TRBJ2-1, with 11 bases identical to TRBD2. The CDR3 has 15 residues. V was clipped by 4 bases and J by 8 bases; unmatched bases: 8. Germline CDR1 is SGHNT and CDR2 is YYREEE (reference sequence). CDR3 nucleotide sequence: TGTGCCAGCAGCCGTACTAGCGGGAGTCCGTATGAGCAGTTCTTC. This gives the protein CASSRTSGSPYEQFF.

This chain links TRBV29-1 with TRBJ2-1; 12 bases agree with TRBD2. This CDR3 has 13 amino acids. CDR1 SQVTM and CDR2 ANQGSEA come from the germline V gene. Germline trimming cut 3 bases from V and 6 bases from J; bases unmatched to any gene: 0. Written as DNA, the CDR3 is TGCAGCGTTGAGACTAGCGGGAGCAATGAGCAGTTCTTC. Protein product: CSVETSGSNEQFF.

The V and J genes are TRBV19 and TRBJ2-3; TRBD1 is a possible D gene (5 bases). V lost 2 bases and J 2 bases, leaving 11 bases between the germline ends. CDR3 size: 15 residues. Germline CDR1 and CDR2: LNHDA and SQIVND (reference sequence). This CDR3 reads CASSIRRQYTDTQYF. CDR3 DNA: TGTGCCAGTAGTATACGGCGACAGTACACAGATACGCAGTATTTT.

This clone was detected only a few times. The chain is built from TRBV5-4 and TRBJ1-2, with D possibly TRBD1 on 5 matching bases. The CDR3 spans 17 residues. V lost 5 bases, J lost 4 bases, and 24 bases lay in between. Germline values: CDR1 SGHNT, CDR2 YYREEE (reference sequence). This CDR3 is CASSLPFGSGRLYGYTF. The CDR3 DNA follows: TGTGCCAGCAGTCTTCCCTTCGGGTCAGGGAGGCTCTATGGCTACACCTTC.

The V gene is TRBV28, the J gene TRBJ1-3; TRBD1 matches 8 bases. The CDR3 consists of 16 residues. V dropped 8 bases and J dropped 0; count of bases not matched to a gene: 9. Germline V gives CDR1 MDHEN, CDR2 SYDVKM. CDR3 nucleotides: TGTGCCAGCCTTTCCGACACAGGGGGCTCTGGAAACACCATATATTTT. Protein: CASLSDTGGSGNTIYF.

The rearrangement uses TRBV5-1 and TRBJ1-1; possible D gene TRBD1, 6 bases. This CDR3 is 15 amino acids long. Germline CDR1 is SGHRS and CDR2 is YFSETQ. V dropped 4 bases and J dropped 3 bases, with 16 bases sitting between them. The CDR3 loop is CASSRRGGMDTEAFF. CDR3 DNA: TGCGCCAGCAGCCGCAGGGGAGGTATGGACACTGAAGCTTTCTTT.

The V call is TRBV27, the J call TRBJ1-5; D is possibly TRBD1 (5 bases). The V and J ends lost 4 bases and 2 bases respectively, with 12 bases between them. This CDR3 spans 15 amino acids. The V gene's germline CDR1 is MNHEY and CDR2 SMNVEV (reference sequence). The CDR3 sequence: CASSWGVEGNQPQHF. In DNA form, the CDR3 reads TGTGCCAGCAGTTGGGGGGTTGAGGGCAATCAGCCCCAGCATTTT.

CDR3 in amino acids: CASRETSGSRETQYF. DNA of the CDR3: TGTGCCAGCAGGGAAACTAGCGGGAGCCGAGAGACCCAGTACTTC. V is TRBV2 and J is TRBJ2-5; 11 nucleotides match TRBD2. Germline-derived CDR1 and CDR2 are SNHLY and FYNNEI. V lost 6 bases to trimming and J lost 4 bases; unmatched junction nucleotides: 7. This CDR3 is built from 15 residues.

V and J are TRBV6-1 and TRBJ2-7; TRBD2 might be the D (5 bases). Germline CDR1 and CDR2: MNHNS and SASEGT. V was cut by 6 bases and J by 3 bases, with 18 bases left in between. CDR3 size: 15 residues. CDR3 DNA: TGTGCCAGCAGCCCCCGGCGGGTTACTGGCTACGAGCAGTACGTC. This translates into CASSPRRVTGYEQYV.

This rearrangement joins TRBV11-3 to TRBJ1-1; no clear D. Germline CDR1 and CDR2: SGHNT and YENEEA. V was clipped by 0 bases and J by 1 base, with 3 bases between them. The CDR3 is 13 amino acids. CDR3 sequence (DNA): TGTGCCAGCAGCTTAGAGGAGAACACTGAAGCTTTCTTT. This codes for CASSLEENTEAFF.

The gene calls are TRBV28 and TRBJ2-7; D remains unclear. CDR1 is MDHEN and CDR2 is SYDVKM in the germline V gene. The length of the CDR3 is 13 residues. The V and J ends lost 1 base and 3 bases respectively, with 7 bases between them. CDR3 nucleotide sequence: TGTGCCAGCAGTTTATTTCCTGGCTACGAGCAGTACGTC. The encoded protein is CASSLFPGYEQYV.

This clone was recorded once. The chain carries TRBV28 and TRBJ1-2, with a tentative D call TRBD1 (5 bases). With 1 base removed from V and 7 bases from J, the gap between germline ends came to 16 bases. The CDR3 has 15 residues. Per germline, CDR1 MDHEN and CDR2 SYDVKM. Written as DNA, the CDR3 is TGTGCCAGCAGTTTATCAAAGGGCCGGGACTCTGGCTACACCTTC. Translating gives CASSLSKGRDSGYTF.

The J gene is TRBJ2-5, the V gene TRBV7-9, with D perhaps TRBD2 (6 bases). Germline V CDR1 and CDR2: SEHNR, FQNEAQ (reference sequence). Between the trimmed V and J ends, which lost 5 bases and 4 bases, there was a span of 17 bases. The CDR3 totals 15 residues. The CDR3: CASSLITGAGETQYF. The DNA of the CDR3 is TGTGCCAGCAGCCTAATAACGGGAGCGGGAGAGACCCAGTACTTC.

The V call is TRBV2, the J call TRBJ1-2, with a weak D call TRBD1 (6 bases). CDR1 and CDR2 (germline): SNHLY, FYNNEI. The CDR3 extends over 12 amino acids. The V end lost 4 bases, the J end lost 8 bases, and 11 bases lay between the germline ends. The CDR3 loop is CASSAVGGGYTF. For the CDR3, the DNA is TGTGCCAGCAGTGCTGTGGGGGGCGGCTACACCTTC.

V and J are TRBV28 and TRBJ2-7; D uncertain. V was trimmed by 6 bases and J by 2 bases, leaving 8 bases between them. The CDR3 is 12 residues long. Germline V CDR1 and CDR2: MDHEN, SYDVKM. Here the CDR3 DNA reads TGTGCCAGCAGCGACTTAACCTACGAGCAGTACGTC. Its protein is CASSDLTYEQYV.

This chain connects TRBV4-1 to TRBJ1-1, with unresolved D. The CDR3 loop spans 13 amino acids. The V end lost 0 bases, the J end lost 12 bases, and 14 bases lay between the germline ends. The germline V gene has CDR1 MGHRA and CDR2 YSYEKL. The DNA of the CDR3 is TGCGCCAGCAGCCAAGATCGAGGAGGGAGTCCTTTCTTT. Protein sequence: CASSQDRGGSPFF.

V usage is TRBV30 and J usage is TRBJ2-3, with 14 bases identical to TRBD2. Germline values: CDR1 GTSNPN, CDR2 SVGIG (reference sequence). Losses at the gene ends were 5 bases for V and 6 bases for J; bases not matched to a gene: 19. This CDR3 is 19 amino acids long. Here the CDR3 reads CAWLPLGTSGSYEGDTQYF. The CDR3 nucleotides read TGTGCCTGGCTGCCCCTCGGGACTAGCGGGAGCTACGAGGGGGATACGCAGTATTTT.

This rearrangement joins TRBV19 to TRBJ1-5, with no clear D. Germline assignment: CDR1 LNHDA and CDR2 SQIVND (reference sequence). The V end lost 3 bases, the J end lost 3 bases, and 15 bases lay between the germline ends. This CDR3 region has 16 residues. This chain's CDR3 is CASSMYGNGNNQPQHF. The DNA of the CDR3 is TGTGCCAGTAGTATGTACGGGAACGGAAACAATCAGCCCCAGCATTTT.

The chain is built from TRBV7-2 and TRBJ2-6, with 7 nucleotides matching TRBD1. Unmatched junction bases numbered 3, after V lost 5 bases and J lost 2 bases. The CDR3 consists of 15 residues. Germline V CDR1 and CDR2: SGHTA, FQGNSA. The CDR3 DNA sequence: TGTGCCAGCAGCGCTCAGGGGGCTGGGGCCAACGTCCTGACTTTC. Protein product: CASSAQGAGANVLTF.

This chain joins TRBV5-4 and TRBJ2-3; 11 positions match TRBD2. The V gene's germline CDR1 is SGHNT and CDR2 YYREEE (reference sequence). This CDR3 has 16 amino acids. With 0 bases clipped from V and 4 bases from J, the junction kept 4 bases outside the gene matches. CDR3 in DNA: TGTGCCAGCAGCTTGGCAAAACTAGCGGGAGCAGATACGCAGTATTTT. This sequence encodes CASSLAKLAGADTQYF.

V is TRBV27 and J is TRBJ2-3; TRBD2 agrees at 15 bases. The CDR3 totals 17 residues. J gave up 5 bases and V 5 bases, and 8 bases lay outside the gene matches. Germline CDR1 and CDR2: MNHEY and SMNVEV (reference sequence). CDR3 in amino acids: CASSIQGLAGGVDTQYF. CDR3 nucleotide sequence: TGTGCCAGCAGTATACAGGGACTAGCGGGAGGAGTAGATACGCAGTATTTT.

Points on this clone: The missing conserved phenylalanine or tryptophan at the end of this CDR3 makes a read error likely. No DNA is shown, since the ends of the CDR3 on it are uncertain; the CDR3 is the one TCRdb lists. V and J are TRBV28 and TRBJ1-1. The CDR3 extends over 9 residues, inclusive of both ends. Germline loops: CDR1 MDHEN, CDR2 SYDVKM. CDR3 sequence reads: CASTTESVR.

The chain combines TRBV21-1 with TRBJ2-7. TRBV21-1 is deemed a pseudogene. The CDR3 is 13 residues long. CDR3 DNA: TGTGCCAGCAGCAGGGGAACCTCCTACGAGCAGTACGTC. Encoded protein: CASSRGTSYEQYV.

The V call is TRBV7-2, the J call TRBJ2-2, with 9 bases matching TRBD1. This CDR3 spans 15 amino acids. V was clipped by 6 bases and J by 5 bases; unmatched bases: 7. Germline loops: CDR1 SGHTA, CDR2 FQGNSA. This chain's CDR3 is CASRPGTGRTGELFF. The CDR3 DNA sequence: TGTGCCAGCAGGCCCGGGACAGGGCGGACCGGGGAGCTGTTTTTT.

This clone has only one observation. The genes are TRBV11-3 and TRBJ1-1; 9 bases align to TRBD1. The junction had 6 bases not matched to a gene; V was cut back by 5 bases and J by 11 bases. This CDR3 is built from 12 residues. Germline assignment: CDR1 SGHNT and CDR2 YENEEA. CDR3 nucleotide sequence: TGTGCCAGCAGCAAAGACAGGGGGACGGCTTTCTTT. It specifies CASSKDRGTAFF.

The rearrangement joins TRBV11-3 to TRBJ1-1, with a possible D match to TRBD1 (6 bases). The CDR3 has 14 residues. V was clipped by 3 bases and J by 0 bases, with 8 bases between them. CDR1 is SGHNT, CDR2 YENEEA, per germline. CDR3 region: CASSLGGLNTEAFF. The CDR3 DNA reads TGTGCCAGCAGCTTGGGGGGGCTGAACACTGAAGCTTTCTTT.